The next 13 T cell receptor beta chains were all read from a single sample in a study of shared clonotypes between healthy human individuals. Repertoires were generated with immunoSEQ multiplex PCR, while TCRdb's copy carries only in-frame clones and drops some. The data show millions of clones, with approximately 92% seen just once and about 0.13% held by the top ten. Source material: naive CD4+ T cells sorted from blood. The sample's subset: CD45RA+ positively selected. The receptors were gathered from a man younger than 35 in good health.

V is TRBV19 and J is TRBJ2-6; 12 positions agree with TRBD1. The CDR3 loop spans 19 amino acids. Per the germline V gene, CDR1 is LNHDA and CDR2 is SQIVND (reference sequence). The V segment lost 5 bases and the J segment 3 bases; nucleotides outside the gene matches: 11. The CDR3 nucleotides read TGTGCCAGTAGTCCGCGGACCGGGACAGGGGGCTTTGGGGCCAACGTCCTGACTTTC. This sequence encodes CASSPRTGTGGFGANVLTF.

The chain joins TRBV5-1 to TRBJ1-2, with 7 bases aligning to TRBD1. V shed 0 bases and J 6 bases; nucleotides not matched to a gene: 5. The CDR3 extends over 14 amino acids. Per germline, CDR1 SGHRS and CDR2 YFSETQ. CDR3 loop: CASSLGDRDDGYTF. DNA of the CDR3: TGCGCCAGCAGCTTGGGAGACAGGGACGATGGCTACACCTTC.

The chain has TRBV5-1 and TRBJ2-1; D is undetermined. From germline, CDR1 is SGHRS and CDR2 YFSETQ. V was trimmed by 2 bases and J by 6 bases, leaving 15 bases between them. This CDR3 region has 15 residues. DNA of the CDR3: TGCGCCAGCAGCTTTGTTAGGGCAGACCCCAATGAGCAGTTCTTC. This encodes CASSFVRADPNEQFF. The complete variable domain, with remaining parts taken from reference TRBV5-1 and TRBJ2-1, reads KAGVTQTPRYLIKTRGQQVTLSCSPISGHRSVSWYQQTPGQGLQFLFEYFSETQRNKGNFPGRFSGRQFSNSRSEMNVSTLELGDSALYLCASSFVRADPNEQFFGPGTRLTVL.

The chain recombines TRBV18 with TRBJ2-3; 8 bases fit TRBD1. CDR1 and CDR2 from the germline V gene are KGHSH and LQKENI. The CDR3 spans 17 residues. V was clipped by 2 bases and J by 2 bases; unmatched bases: 9. The CDR3 region has the DNA TGTGCCAGCTCACCAAACATCGGGACAGGAGACACAGATACGCAGTATTTT. Its protein product is CASSPNIGTGDTDTQYF.

The V gene is TRBV7-9, the J gene TRBJ2-1; 8 nucleotides line up with TRBD2. Trimming at V came to 2 bases and at J to 8 bases, leaving 8 bases not matched to a gene. CDR3 length: 15 amino acids. Per the germline V gene, CDR1 is SEHNR and CDR2 is FQNEAQ (reference sequence). CDR3 coding DNA: TGTGCCAGCAGCTTAAAGCGGGAGTTTATGGATGAGCAGTTCTTC. Its protein product is CASSLKREFMDEQFF.

V usage is TRBV18 and J usage is TRBJ2-3, with a possible D match to TRBD1 (5 bases). CDR3 length: 13 amino acids. V was cut by 6 bases and J by 3 bases, with 10 bases left in between. CDR1 and CDR2 from the germline V gene are KGHSH and LQKENI. CDR3: CASSQGSTDTQYF. The DNA of the CDR3 is TGTGCCAGCTCCCAGGGAAGTACAGATACGCAGTATTTT.

This chain joins TRBV10-1 and TRBJ1-3; D is unclear. In germline, CDR1 is WNHNN, CDR2 SYGVQD (reference sequence). The germline V and J ends were trimmed by 0 bases and 2 bases, with 2 bases remaining between them. CDR3 size: 13 residues. The CDR3 coding sequence is TGCGCCAGCAGTGAGTCGGCTGGAAACACCATATATTTT. Its protein product is CASSESAGNTIYF.

This rearrangement joins TRBV28 to TRBJ2-1; 7 bases are a match to TRBD2. Germline CDR1 MDHEN, CDR2 SYDVKM. The V and J ends lost 2 bases and 8 bases, in that order; junction bases with no gene match: 9. The CDR3 consists of 15 residues. DNA of the CDR3: TGTGCCAGCAGTTTACGGGCGGTGGCGGGGGATGAGCAGTTCTTC. It is translated as CASSLRAVAGDEQFF.

The J gene is TRBJ2-7, the V gene TRBV6-5; D gene uncertain. The V end was cut by 7 bases, the J end by 6 bases, with 13 bases between. The CDR3 sequence is 12 residues long. Germline V gene data show CDR1 as MNHEY and CDR2 as SVGAGI. The CDR3 DNA follows: TGTGCCAGCATCGGCTCCGCAGCCGAGCAGTACTTC. The encoded protein is CASIGSAAEQYF.

V gene TRBV9 combines with J gene TRBJ1-6, with D hard to call. The CDR3 contains 14 residues. Germline V gene sequence: CDR1 SGDLS, CDR2 YYNGEE. Between the trimmed V and J ends, which lost 1 base and 5 bases, there was a span of 7 bases. CDR3: CASSVSADNSPLHF. CDR3 coding DNA: TGTGCCAGCAGCGTATCGGCAGATAATTCACCCCTCCACTTT. Based on the CDR3 plus reference TRBV9 and TRBJ1-6, the full variable domain is DSGVTQTPKHLITATGQRVTLRCSPRSGDLSVYWYQQSLDQGLQFLIQYYNGEERAKGNILERFSAQQFPDLHSELNLSSLELGDSALYFCASSVSADNSPLHFGNGTRLTVT.

The sample holds one count of this clone. The chain couples TRBV9 to TRBJ1-6; D gene uncertain. This CDR3 is 15 amino acids long. Germline CDR1 reads SGDLS; CDR2 reads YYNGEE. V lost 3 bases and J lost 3, with 10 bases in between. Here the CDR3 DNA reads TGTGCCAGCAGCGCAGGACCGTACTATAATTCACCCCTCCACTTT. Amino acids: CASSAGPYYNSPLHF.

This clone appeared once. This chain uses TRBV11-2 with TRBJ2-2, with 8 bases that match TRBD1. From germline, CDR1 is SGHAT and CDR2 FQNNGV. This CDR3 region has 16 residues. The V and J ends lost 4 bases and 2 bases, in that order; junction bases with no gene match: 6. Here the CDR3 DNA reads TGTGCCAGCAGCTCAGGGACAGGCTCCAACACCGGGGAGCTGTTTTTT. It is translated as CASSSGTGSNTGELFF.

This chain joins TRBV7-9 and TRBJ1-2; the D gene is possibly TRBD1 (6 bases). The V and J ends lost 4 bases and 8 bases respectively, with 20 bases between them. The CDR3 consists of 15 residues. CDR1 is SEHNR and CDR2 is FQNEAQ in the germline V gene (reference sequence). CDR3: CASSSTGAGTAGYTF. CDR3 sequence (DNA): TGTGCCAGCAGCTCGACGGGGGCCGGCACGGCGGGCTACACCTTC.